These T cell receptor beta chains were read from a single sample in a study of cytomegalovirus exposure and HLA in healthy donors. The repertoire was sequenced with immunoSEQ multiplex PCR; TCRdb's copy has only in-frame clones and lacks some. The sample carries over 150,000 clones, around 79% recorded once. Sequencing input: PBMCs. These receptors were obtained from a man in his forties or fifties in good health and CMV-seronegative. The CDR3 runs from the conserved cysteine through the conserved F or W. D genes are given only for firm matches. Rows give clone size only sometimes, using once, few, many, or a class for an expanded clone.

TRBV5-1	15	NA	TRBJ2-5	once	CASSLEADKYETQYF	TGCGCCAGCAGCTTGGAGGCAGACAAGTACGAGACCCAGTACTTC
TRBV5-4	13	TRBD2	TRBJ2-7	few	CASSFRGSYEQYF	TGTGCCAGCAGCTTTCGCGGGAGTTACGAGCAGTACTTC
TRBV15	17	NA	TRBJ2-3	once	CATSSVSFLTGTDTQYF	TGTGCCACCAGCAGTGTATCATTCCTAACCGGCACAGATACGCAGTATTTT
TRBV19	14	TRBD1	TRBJ1-5	NA	CASTYRGSNQPQHF	TGTGCCAGTACGTACAGGGGCAGCAATCAGCCCCAGCATTTT
TRBV6-4	15	TRBD2	TRBJ2-2	NA	CASSETSGIAGELFF	TGTGCCAGCAGTGAAACTAGCGGGATTGCCGGGGAGCTGTTTTTT
TRBV7-9	16	NA	TRBJ2-1	NA	CSSSPTTSRSYNEQFF	TGTTCCAGCAGCCCCACTACTAGCCGCTCCTACAATGAGCAGTTCTTC
TRBV6-6	14	TRBD2	TRBJ2-1	NA	CASTPSGRYNEQFF	TGTGCCAGCACACCCAGCGGGAGGTATAATGAGCAGTTCTTC
TRBV6-1	12	NA	TRBJ2-7	NA	CASNRLSYEQYF	TGTGCCAGCAATCGACTCAGCTACGAGCAGTACTTC
TRBV28	16	TRBD2	TRBJ2-1	few	CASSLYVGSGRNEQFF	TGTGCCAGCAGTTTATACGTCGGTAGCGGGAGAAATGAGCAGTTCTTC
TRBV5-1	16	TRBD2	TRBJ2-1	NA	CASSFGLAVSGGEQFF	TGCGCCAGCAGCTTTGGACTAGCCGTAAGTGGCGGTGAGCAGTTCTTC
TRBV7-2	15	TRBD2	TRBJ2-3	NA	CASRGGGSLTDTQYF	TGTGCCAGCAGAGGTGGCGGGAGTTTGACAGATACGCAGTATTTT
TRBV7-8	15	NA	TRBJ2-7	NA	CASSLAGGVSGEQYF	TGTGCCAGCAGCTTAGCGGGCGGGGTGTCTGGGGAGCAGTACTTC
TRBV19	17	TRBD2	TRBJ2-3	NA	CASSFGTSGTHTDTQYF	TGTGCCAGTAGTTTCGGGACTAGCGGGACTCACACAGATACGCAGTATTTT
TRBV9	15	NA	TRBJ2-7	few	CASSVAAGLSYEQYF	TGTGCCAGCAGCGTAGCGGCAGGACTCTCCTACGAGCAGTACTTC
TRBV19	17	TRBD1	TRBJ1-5	NA	CASSTTYRGGSNQPQHF	TGTGCCAGTAGTACTACCTACAGGGGTGGGAGCAATCAGCCCCAGCATTTT
TRBV11-3	13	NA	TRBJ2-2	NA	CASSLRNTGELFF	TGTGCCAGCAGCTTGCGAAACACCGGGGAGCTGTTTTTT
TRBV11-3	13	NA	TRBJ2-1	NA	CASSLNYDNEQFF	TGTGCCAGCAGCTTAAACTACGACAATGAGCAGTTCTTC
TRBV5-1	13	NA	TRBJ1-1	few	CASSRGFGTEAFF	TGCGCCAGCAGCAGGGGGTTCGGCACTGAAGCTTTCTTT
TRBV5-5	18	TRBD1	TRBJ1-5	NA	CASSPVFRDRVSNQPQHF	TGTGCCAGCAGCCCGGTCTTCCGCGACAGGGTGAGCAATCAGCCCCAGCATTTT
TRBV2	13	TRBD1	TRBJ2-7	few	CANSRTGVNEQYF	TGTGCCAACTCCAGGACAGGGGTCAACGAGCAGTACTTC
TRBV4-2	14	NA	TRBJ2-7	few	CASSQEYRVYEQYF	TGTGCCAGCAGCCAAGAGTACAGGGTTTACGAGCAGTACTTC
TRBV7-2	13	NA	TRBJ1-2	few	CASGQGAISGYTF	TGTGCCAGCGGTCAGGGCGCGATAAGTGGCTACACCTTC
TRBV11-2	15	NA	TRBJ2-6	once	CASSPTGIGANVLTF	TGTGCCAGCAGCCCCACGGGAATTGGGGCCAACGTCCTGACTTTC
TRBV29-1	10	NA	TRBJ1-2	once	CSVRLEGYTF	TGCAGCGTTCGTCTAGAGGGCTACACCTTC
TRBV28	12	NA	TRBJ2-7	NA	CASRLDNYEQYF	TGTGCCAGCAGATTGGACAACTACGAGCAGTACTTC
TRBV6-5	12	NA	TRBJ1-1	NA	CASRGVYTEAFF	TGTGCCAGCAGAGGGGTTTACACTGAAGCTTTCTTT
TRBV19	16	TRBD1	TRBJ1-4	few	CASSIGDRATNEKLFF	TGTGCCAGTAGTATAGGGGACAGGGCAACTAATGAAAAACTGTTTTTT
TRBV10-3	13	NA	TRBJ1-4	NA	CAVRQDANEKLFF	TGTGCCGTCCGACAAGATGCTAATGAAAAACTGTTTTTT
TRBV28	11	NA	TRBJ2-1	NA	CASSPLNEQFF	TGTGCCAGCAGTCCCCTTAATGAGCAGTTCTTC
TRBV5-1	16	TRBD1	TRBJ1-4	few	CASSSLPGQQNEKLFF	TGCGCCAGCAGCTCACTCCCGGGACAGCAGAATGAAAAACTGTTTTTT
TRBV18	13	NA	TRBJ1-2	NA	CASRRGINYGYTF	TGTGCCAGCCGGAGGGGCATTAACTATGGCTACACCTTC
TRBV11-3	15	TRBD1	TRBJ2-7	NA	CASPNSGTGDYEQYF	TGTGCCAGCCCCAATTCCGGGACAGGGGACTACGAGCAGTACTTC
TRBV25-1	15	NA	TRBJ1-5	NA	CASRGVGGGNQPQHF	TGTGCCAGCAGAGGAGTCGGGGGAGGTAATCAGCCCCAGCATTTT
TRBV6-1	15	TRBD2	TRBJ2-7	few	CASSELSSGSREQYF	TGTGCCAGCAGTGAACTTTCTAGCGGGAGTAGGGAGCAGTACTTC
TRBV4-3	18	NA	TRBJ2-2	NA	CASSQGGDGNYPTGELFF	TGCGCCAGCAGCCAAGGCGGCGACGGCAATTATCCGACCGGGGAGCTGTTTTTT
TRBV12-5	12	NA	TRBJ2-1	NA	CASGFSTDEQFF	TGTGCTAGTGGTTTTTCAACGGATGAGCAGTTCTTC
TRBV6-4	16	TRBD2	TRBJ2-7	few	CASSVNSGRAAYEQYF	TGTGCCAGCAGTGTGAATAGCGGGAGAGCGGCTTACGAGCAGTACTTC
TRBV6-6	16	TRBD1	TRBJ2-7	NA	CASRDPRDRGSYEQYF	TGTGCCAGCAGAGACCCCCGGGACAGGGGGTCCTACGAGCAGTACTTC
TRBV27	14	NA	TRBJ2-1	NA	CASKMDTSYNEQFF	TGTGCCAGCAAAATGGACACCTCCTACAATGAGCAGTTCTTC
TRBV4-1	15	TRBD1	TRBJ2-7	NA	CASSQGDRSSYEQYF	TGCGCCAGCAGCCAGGGGGACAGGAGCTCCTACGAGCAGTACTTC
TRBV28	16	TRBD1	TRBJ2-5	NA	CASSSRPGQGSGTQYF	TGTGCCAGCAGTTCACGGCCGGGACAGGGTTCCGGGACCCAGTACTTC
TRBV6-5	16	TRBD1	TRBJ2-2	NA	CASSSYRGLSTGELFF	TGTGCCAGCAGTTCTTACAGGGGGCTTAGCACCGGGGAGCTGTTTTTT
TRBV6-4	13	TRBD2	TRBJ2-7	few	CASSDSSGSEQYF	TGTGCCAGCAGTGACTCAAGCGGGAGCGAGCAGTACTTC
TRBV11-2	14	NA	TRBJ2-7	NA	CASSLMSNSYEQYF	TGTGCCAGCAGCTTAATGTCTAATTCCTACGAGCAGTACTTC
TRBV4-2	12	NA	TRBJ2-7	NA	CASSQAGVGQYF	TGTGCCAGCAGCCAAGCGGGAGTAGGGCAGTACTTC
TRBV15	18	TRBD1	TRBJ2-2	once	CATSRRPGTAPNTGELFF	TGTGCCACCAGCAGACGCCCCGGGACAGCCCCGAACACCGGGGAGCTGTTTTTT
TRBV7-9	16	TRBD1	TRBJ2-5	NA	CSSRTSGQARGETQYF	TGTTCCAGCCGAACGTCGGGACAGGCTCGTGGGGAGACCCAGTACTTC